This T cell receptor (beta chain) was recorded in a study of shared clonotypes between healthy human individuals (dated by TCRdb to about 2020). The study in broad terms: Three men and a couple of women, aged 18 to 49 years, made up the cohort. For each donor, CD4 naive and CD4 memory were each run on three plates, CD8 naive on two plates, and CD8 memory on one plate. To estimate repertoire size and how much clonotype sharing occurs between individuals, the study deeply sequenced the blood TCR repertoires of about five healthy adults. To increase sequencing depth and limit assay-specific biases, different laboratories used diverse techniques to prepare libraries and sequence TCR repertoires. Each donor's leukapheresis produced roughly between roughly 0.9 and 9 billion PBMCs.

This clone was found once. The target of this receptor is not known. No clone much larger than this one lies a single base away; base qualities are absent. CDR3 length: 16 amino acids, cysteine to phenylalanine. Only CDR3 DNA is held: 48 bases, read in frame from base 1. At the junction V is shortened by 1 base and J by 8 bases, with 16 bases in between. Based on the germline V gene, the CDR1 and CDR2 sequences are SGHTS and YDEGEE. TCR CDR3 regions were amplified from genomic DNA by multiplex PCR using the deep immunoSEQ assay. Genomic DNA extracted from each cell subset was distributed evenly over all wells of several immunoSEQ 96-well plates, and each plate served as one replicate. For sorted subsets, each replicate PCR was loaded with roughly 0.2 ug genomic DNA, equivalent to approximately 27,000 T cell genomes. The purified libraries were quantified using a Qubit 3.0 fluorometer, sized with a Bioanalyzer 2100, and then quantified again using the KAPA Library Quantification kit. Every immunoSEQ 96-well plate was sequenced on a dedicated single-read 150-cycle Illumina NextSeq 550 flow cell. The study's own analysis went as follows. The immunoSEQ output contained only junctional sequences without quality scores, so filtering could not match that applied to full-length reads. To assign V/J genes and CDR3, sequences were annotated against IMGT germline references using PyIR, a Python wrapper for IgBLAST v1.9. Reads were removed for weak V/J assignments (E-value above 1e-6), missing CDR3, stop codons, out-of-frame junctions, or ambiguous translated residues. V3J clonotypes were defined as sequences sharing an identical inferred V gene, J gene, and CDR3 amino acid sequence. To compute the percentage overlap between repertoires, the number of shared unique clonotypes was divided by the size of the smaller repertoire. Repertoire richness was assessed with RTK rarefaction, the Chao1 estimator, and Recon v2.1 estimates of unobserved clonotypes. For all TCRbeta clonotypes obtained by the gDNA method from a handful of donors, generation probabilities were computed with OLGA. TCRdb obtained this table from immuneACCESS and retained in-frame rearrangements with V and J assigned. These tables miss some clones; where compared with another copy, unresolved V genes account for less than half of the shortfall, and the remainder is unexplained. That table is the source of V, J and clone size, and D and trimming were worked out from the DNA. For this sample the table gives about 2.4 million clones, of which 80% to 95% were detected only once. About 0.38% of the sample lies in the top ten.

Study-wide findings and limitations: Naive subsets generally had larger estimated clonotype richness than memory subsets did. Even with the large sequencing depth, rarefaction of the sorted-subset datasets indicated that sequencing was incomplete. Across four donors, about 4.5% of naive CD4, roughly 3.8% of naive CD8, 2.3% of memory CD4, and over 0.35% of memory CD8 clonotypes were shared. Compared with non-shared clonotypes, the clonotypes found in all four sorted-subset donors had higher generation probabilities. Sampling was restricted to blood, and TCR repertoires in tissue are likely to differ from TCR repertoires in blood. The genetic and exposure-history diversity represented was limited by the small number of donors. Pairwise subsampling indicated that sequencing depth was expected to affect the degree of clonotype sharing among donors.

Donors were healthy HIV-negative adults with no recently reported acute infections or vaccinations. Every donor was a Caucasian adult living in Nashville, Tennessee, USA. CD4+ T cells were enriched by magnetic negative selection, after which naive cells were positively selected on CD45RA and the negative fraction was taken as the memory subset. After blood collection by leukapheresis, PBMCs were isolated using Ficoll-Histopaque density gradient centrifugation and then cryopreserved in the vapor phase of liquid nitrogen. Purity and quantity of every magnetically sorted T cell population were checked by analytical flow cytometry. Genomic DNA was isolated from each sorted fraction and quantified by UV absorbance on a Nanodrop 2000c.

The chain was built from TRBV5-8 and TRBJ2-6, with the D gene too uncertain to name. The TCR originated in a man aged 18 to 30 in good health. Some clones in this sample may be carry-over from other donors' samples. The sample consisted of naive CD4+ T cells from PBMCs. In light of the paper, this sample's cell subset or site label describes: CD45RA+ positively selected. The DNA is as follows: TGTGCCAGCAGCTTGTTCGGGCAGGTTCCGACCAACGTCCTGACTTTC. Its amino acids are CASSLFGQVPTNVLTF.